The entry that follows covers one T cell receptor (beta chain) sequence. Profiling relied on immunoSEQ multiplex PCR, and the TCRdb table lists in-frame clones only, not all of them. The sample holds 250,000 to 300,000 clones, roughly 86% seen once. During active infection, Seattle patients enrolled and were then monitored through disease. This record belongs to a study of blood T cell repertoires in COVID-19. Trimming took off 4 bases at V and 1 base at J, with 11 bases between the two ends. CDR3 length: 15 amino acids. CDR1 is SGHTA and CDR2 is FQGNSA in the germline V gene. Specimen: peripheral blood. The receptor was isolated from a woman in her 30s with COVID-19, enrolled during active disease. This chain connects TRBV7-2 to TRBJ1-5; D not certain. CDR3: CASSSEPGSNQPQHF. Written as DNA, the CDR3 is TGTGCCAGCAGCTCGGAGCCGGGGAGCAATCAGCCCCAGCATTTT. The full variable domain, its missing parts supplied by reference TRBV7-2 and TRBJ1-5, is GAGVSQSPSNKVTEKGKDVELRCDPISGHTALYWYRQSLGQGLEFLIYFQGNSAPDKSGLPSDRFSAERTGGSVSTLTIQRTQQEDSAVYLCASSSEPGSNQPQHFGDGTRLSIL.